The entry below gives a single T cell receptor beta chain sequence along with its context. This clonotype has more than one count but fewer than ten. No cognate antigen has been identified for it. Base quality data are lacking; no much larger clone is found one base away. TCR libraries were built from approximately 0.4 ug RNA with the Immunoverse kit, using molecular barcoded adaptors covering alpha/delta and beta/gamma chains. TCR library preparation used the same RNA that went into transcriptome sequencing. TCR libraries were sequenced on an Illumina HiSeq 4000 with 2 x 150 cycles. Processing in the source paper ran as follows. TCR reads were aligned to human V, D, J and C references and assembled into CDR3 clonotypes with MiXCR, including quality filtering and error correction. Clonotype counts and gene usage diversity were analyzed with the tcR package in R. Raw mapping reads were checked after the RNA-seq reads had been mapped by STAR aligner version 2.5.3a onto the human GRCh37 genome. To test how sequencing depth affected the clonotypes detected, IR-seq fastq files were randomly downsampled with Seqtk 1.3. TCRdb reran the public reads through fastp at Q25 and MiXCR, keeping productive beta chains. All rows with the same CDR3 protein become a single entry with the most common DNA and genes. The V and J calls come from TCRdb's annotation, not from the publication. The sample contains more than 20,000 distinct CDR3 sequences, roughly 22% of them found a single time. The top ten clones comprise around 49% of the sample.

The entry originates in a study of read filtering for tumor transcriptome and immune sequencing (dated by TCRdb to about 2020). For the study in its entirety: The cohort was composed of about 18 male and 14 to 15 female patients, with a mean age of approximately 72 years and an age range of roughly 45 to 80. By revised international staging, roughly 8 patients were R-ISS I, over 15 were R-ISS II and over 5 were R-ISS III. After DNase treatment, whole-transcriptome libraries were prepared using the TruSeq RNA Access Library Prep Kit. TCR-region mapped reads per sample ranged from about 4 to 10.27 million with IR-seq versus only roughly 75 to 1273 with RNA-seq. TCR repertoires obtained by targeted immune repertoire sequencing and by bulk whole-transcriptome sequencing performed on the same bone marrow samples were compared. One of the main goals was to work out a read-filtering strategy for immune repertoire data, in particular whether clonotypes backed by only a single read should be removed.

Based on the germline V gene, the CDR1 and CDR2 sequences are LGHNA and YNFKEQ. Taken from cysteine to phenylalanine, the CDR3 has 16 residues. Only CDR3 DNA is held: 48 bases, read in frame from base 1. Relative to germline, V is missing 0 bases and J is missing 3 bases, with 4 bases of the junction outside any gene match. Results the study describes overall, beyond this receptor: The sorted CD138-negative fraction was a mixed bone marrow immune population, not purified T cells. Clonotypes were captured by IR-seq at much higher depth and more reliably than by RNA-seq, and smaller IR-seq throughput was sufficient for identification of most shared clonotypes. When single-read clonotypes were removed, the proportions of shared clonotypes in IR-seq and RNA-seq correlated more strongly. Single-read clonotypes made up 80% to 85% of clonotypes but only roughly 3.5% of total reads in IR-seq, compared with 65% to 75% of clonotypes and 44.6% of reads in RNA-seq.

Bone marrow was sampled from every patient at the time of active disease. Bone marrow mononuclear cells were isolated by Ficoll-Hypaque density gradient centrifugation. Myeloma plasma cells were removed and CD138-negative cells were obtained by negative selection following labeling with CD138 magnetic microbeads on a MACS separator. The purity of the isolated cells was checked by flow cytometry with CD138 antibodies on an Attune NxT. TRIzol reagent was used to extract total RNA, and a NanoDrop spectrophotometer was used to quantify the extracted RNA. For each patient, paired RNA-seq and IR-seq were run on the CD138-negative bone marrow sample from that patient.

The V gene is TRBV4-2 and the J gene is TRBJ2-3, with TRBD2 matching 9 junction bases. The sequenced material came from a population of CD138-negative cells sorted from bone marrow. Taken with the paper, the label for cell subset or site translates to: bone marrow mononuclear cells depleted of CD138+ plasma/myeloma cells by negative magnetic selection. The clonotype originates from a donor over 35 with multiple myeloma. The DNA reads TGTGCCAGCAGCCAAGATTGGGCGGGGGGGACAGATACGCAGTATTTT. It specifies CASSQDWAGGTDTQYF.